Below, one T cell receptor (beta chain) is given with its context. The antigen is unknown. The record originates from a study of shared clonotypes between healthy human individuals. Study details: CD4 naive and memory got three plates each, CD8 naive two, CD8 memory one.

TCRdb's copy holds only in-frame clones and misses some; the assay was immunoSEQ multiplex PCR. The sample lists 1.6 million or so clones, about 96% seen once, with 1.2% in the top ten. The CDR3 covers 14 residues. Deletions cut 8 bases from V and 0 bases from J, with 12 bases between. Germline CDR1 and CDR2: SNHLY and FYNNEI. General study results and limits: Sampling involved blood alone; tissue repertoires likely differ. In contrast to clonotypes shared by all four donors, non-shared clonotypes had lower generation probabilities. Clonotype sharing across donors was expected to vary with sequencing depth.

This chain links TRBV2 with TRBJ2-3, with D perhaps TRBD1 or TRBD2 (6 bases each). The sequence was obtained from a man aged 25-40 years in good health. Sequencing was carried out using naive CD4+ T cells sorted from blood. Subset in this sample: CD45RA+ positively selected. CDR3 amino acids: CASGRGTSTDTQYF. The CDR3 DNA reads TGTGCCAGCGGGCGCGGGACAAGCACAGATACGCAGTATTTT.